This T cell receptor beta chain stems from a study of metastatic and nonmetastatic thyroid tumors. General study points: When malignant thyroid tumors were compared with benign nodules, TCR beta diversity was reportedly significantly higher in the malignant tumors. This held in both blood and tumor samples.

V lost 6 bases, J lost 0 bases, and 6 bases lay in between. The CDR3 consists of 12 residues. Germline CDR1 reads MNHEY; CDR2 reads SVGEGT. The sample holds many counts of this clone. Its antigen is currently unknown. TCRdb re-called clones from the PCR reads using MiXCR. This sample yields some 30,000 clones, of which around 30% are seen a single time; approximately 30% belongs to the top ten. Not a single patient had been given any form of treatment at any point before undergoing thyroid surgery. This chain joins TRBV6-2 or TRBV6-3 and TRBJ2-7; D is unresolved. The sample consisted of blood. The origin of this receptor is a female donor with papillary thyroid cancer or a benign thyroid nodule (not recorded which). Some clones in this sample may be carry-over from other donors' samples. The DNA of the CDR3 is TGTGCCAGCAGCCTCCTCTCCTACGAGCAGTACTTC. As protein: CASSLLSYEQYF.